This T cell receptor beta chain appears in the sequencing data of a study of blood T cell repertoires in COVID-19. As for the study in general: Samples representing acute and convalescent COVID-19 were sourced from the United States, Italy and Spain. Sample material is recorded as cDNA or gDNA derived from T cells, B-cell-depleted T cells, or PBMCs.

In the source study's methods: Amplifying reference gene primers gave estimates of nucleated cell counts. The method was immunoSEQ multiplex PCR; TCRdb's version includes in-frame clones alone and lacks a portion of them. The DNA was the basis for D and trimming; V, J and clone size are from that table. The sample gives approximately 71,000 clones, 88% of which show up once; just over 5% is in the top ten. Germline CDR1 and CDR2: LNHDA and SQIVND (reference sequence). Trimming removed 4 bases at V and 0 bases at J, with 7 bases between. The CDR3 is 14 residues long. V and J are TRBV19 and TRBJ2-1; D remains ambiguous. The sample was peripheral blood. The source of this sequence is a human donor in a cohort sampled during active COVID-19. For the CDR3, the DNA is TGTGCCAGTAGTACTATGCACTCCTACAATGAGCAGTTCTTC. Amino acids: CASSTMHSYNEQFF.